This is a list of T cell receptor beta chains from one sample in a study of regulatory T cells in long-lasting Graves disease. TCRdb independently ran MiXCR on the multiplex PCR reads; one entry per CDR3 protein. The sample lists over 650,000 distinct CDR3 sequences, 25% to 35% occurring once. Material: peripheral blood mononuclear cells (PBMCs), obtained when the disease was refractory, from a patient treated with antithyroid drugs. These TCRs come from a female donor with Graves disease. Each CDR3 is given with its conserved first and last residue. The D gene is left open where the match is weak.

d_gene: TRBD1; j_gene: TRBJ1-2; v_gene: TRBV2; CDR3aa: CASTSRGLDYGYTF
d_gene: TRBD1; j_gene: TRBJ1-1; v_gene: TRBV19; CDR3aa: CASTPTGGSAEAFF
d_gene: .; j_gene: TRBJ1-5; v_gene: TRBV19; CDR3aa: CASSTTWKKDQPQHF
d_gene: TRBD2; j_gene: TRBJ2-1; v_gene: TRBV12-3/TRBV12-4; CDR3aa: CASRNSGRAWQFF
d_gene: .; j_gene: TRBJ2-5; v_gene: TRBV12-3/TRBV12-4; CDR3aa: CASSPGTRGQGEETQYF
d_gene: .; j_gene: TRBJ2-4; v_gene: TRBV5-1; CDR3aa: CASSESGTAGDIQYF
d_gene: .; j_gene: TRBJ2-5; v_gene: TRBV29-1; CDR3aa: CSVRPQETQYF
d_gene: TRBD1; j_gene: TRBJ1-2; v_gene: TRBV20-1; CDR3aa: CSAPDDRGLFYGYTF
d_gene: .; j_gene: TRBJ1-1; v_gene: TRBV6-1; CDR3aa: CASTQRRGGGLNTEAFF
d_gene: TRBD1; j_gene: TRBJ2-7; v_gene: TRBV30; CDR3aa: CAWDSGQGPYEQYF
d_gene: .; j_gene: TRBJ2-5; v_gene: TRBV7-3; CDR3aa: CASSPFRGAETQYF
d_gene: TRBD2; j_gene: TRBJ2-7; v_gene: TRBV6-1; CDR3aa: CASSDGGRSNEQYF
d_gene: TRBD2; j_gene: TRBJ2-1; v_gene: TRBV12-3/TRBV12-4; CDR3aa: CASSLAGVHNEQFF
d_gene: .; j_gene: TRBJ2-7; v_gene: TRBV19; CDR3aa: CASKRSGSYEQYF
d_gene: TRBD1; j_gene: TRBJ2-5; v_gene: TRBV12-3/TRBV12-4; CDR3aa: CASSSGQRETQYF
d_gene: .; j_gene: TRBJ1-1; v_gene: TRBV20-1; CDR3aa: CSARVGPRNTEAFF
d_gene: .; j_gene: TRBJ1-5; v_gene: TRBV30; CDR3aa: CAWNRDIDQPQHF
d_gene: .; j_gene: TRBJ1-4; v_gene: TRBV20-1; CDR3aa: CSAREDRVGEKLFF
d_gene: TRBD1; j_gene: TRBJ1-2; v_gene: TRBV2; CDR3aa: CASSGQGASYGYTF
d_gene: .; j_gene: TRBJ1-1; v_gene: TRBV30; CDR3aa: CAWIPRGENTEAFF
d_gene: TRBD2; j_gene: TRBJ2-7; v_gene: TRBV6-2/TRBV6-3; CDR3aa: CASSQTSGNEQYF
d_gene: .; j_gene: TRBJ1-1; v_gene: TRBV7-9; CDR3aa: CASRLTGTLNTEAFF
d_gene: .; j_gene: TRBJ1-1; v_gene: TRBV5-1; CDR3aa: CASNGREGTEAFF
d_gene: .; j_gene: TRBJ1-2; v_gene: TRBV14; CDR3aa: CAAREDAGYTF
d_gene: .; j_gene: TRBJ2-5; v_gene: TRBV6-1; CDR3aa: CATRRAGEETQYF
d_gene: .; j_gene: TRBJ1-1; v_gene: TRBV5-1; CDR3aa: CASSLGPRFPEAFF
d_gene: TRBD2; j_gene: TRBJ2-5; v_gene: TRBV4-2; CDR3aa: CASSQAQAGTSGRGETQYF
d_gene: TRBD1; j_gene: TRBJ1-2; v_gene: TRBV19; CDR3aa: CASSGRTGNYGYTF
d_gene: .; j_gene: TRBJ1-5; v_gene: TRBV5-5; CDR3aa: CASSFGEGRGNQPQHF
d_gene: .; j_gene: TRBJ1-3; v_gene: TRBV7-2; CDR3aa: CASSLLGVPGNTIYF
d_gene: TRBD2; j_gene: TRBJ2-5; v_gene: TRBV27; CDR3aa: CASSRGTTIGVRETQYF
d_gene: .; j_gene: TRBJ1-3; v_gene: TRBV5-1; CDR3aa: CASSLPLGGPGNTIYF